This T cell receptor (beta chain) is from a study of identical twins. Study observations and caveats: Clonotypes of the beta chain that were abundant in cord blood carried fewer insertions (memory repertoires showed none). Monozygotic twins shared more out-of-frame TCR alpha than recombination models predicted.

Germline V lookup: CDR1 SGHRS, CDR2 YFSETQ. This CDR3 is 15 amino acids long. The J segment lost 9 bases and the V segment lost 5 bases, leaving 12 bases of the junction unmatched. This clonotype was found many times. No antigen is known for it. TCRdb recomputed calls from the 5' RACE reads with MiXCR, one row per CDR3 protein. The top ten clones hold roughly 1.6% of a sample with some 710,000 distinct CDR3 sequences, 5.5% to 7.5% of them seen once. The chain has TRBV5-1 and TRBJ2-1, with 9 bases fitting TRBD2. This TCR was recovered from a man aged 18-30 years in good health. Sequencing was carried out using naive T cells sorted from blood. The CDR3 reads CASSPNSGSRLEQFF. The CDR3 coding sequence is TGCGCCAGCAGTCCGAATAGCGGGAGCCGTCTTGAGCAGTTCTTC. The whole variable domain, filled in from reference TRBV5-1 and TRBJ2-1, reads KAGVTQTPRYLIKTRGQQVTLSCSPISGHRSVSWYQQTPGQGLQFLFEYFSETQRNKGNFPGRFSGRQFSNSRSEMNVSTLELGDSALYLCASSPNSGSRLEQFFGPGTRLTVL.